This entry features one T cell receptor beta chain sequence. This CDR3 spans 14 amino acids. Germline CDR1 and CDR2: SGHTA and FQGNSA. Unmatched junction bases numbered 3, after V lost 5 bases and J lost 4 bases. The entry originates in a study of blood T cell repertoires in COVID-19. Whole-study context: Whether acute or convalescent, the COVID-19 samples came from the United States, Italy and Spain. Sources were T cells, B-cell-depleted T cells, or PBMCs; the material itself was cDNA or gDNA.

Per the original methods: Amplification of reference gene primers provided the estimated nucleated cell counts. Repertoires were generated with immunoSEQ multiplex PCR, while TCRdb's copy carries only in-frame clones and drops some. That table furnishes V, J and clone size, whereas the DNA furnished D and trimming. The data show some 250,000 clones, 82% seen once. The V call is TRBV7-2, the J call TRBJ2-3; TRBD1 matches at 10 bases. This TCR came from a woman younger than 30 with acute or convalescent COVID-19. The sequencing input was peripheral blood. CDR3 amino acids: CASSKTGGPDTQYF. CDR3 DNA sequence: TGTGCCAGCAGCAAGACAGGGGGCCCAGATACGCAGTATTTT.